The 5 T cell receptor beta chains in this list originate from one sample, sequenced in a study of shared clonotypes between healthy human individuals. This table comes from immunoSEQ multiplex PCR, and its TCRdb copy is limited to in-frame clones, with some not included. The repertoire has roughly 1,500,000 clones, less than 99% of them found once; the top ten carry around 0.38%. Specimen: naive CD4+ T cells sorted from blood. Subset here: CD45RA+ positively selected. The receptors here all came from a man aged 25 to 40 in good health.

This chain joins TRBV29-1 and TRBJ2-3, with D tentatively TRBD1 or TRBD2 (5 bases each). Between the trimmed V and J ends, which lost 3 bases and 3 bases, there was a span of 10 bases. Germline CDR1 and CDR2: SQVTM and ANQGSEA. The CDR3 has 13 amino acids. The CDR3 DNA reads as TGCAGCGTTGATCTGAGGGGAACAGATACGCAGTATTTT. Amino acids: CSVDLRGTDTQYF.

The genes are TRBV11-2 and TRBJ2-1; D is possibly TRBD2 (5 bases). From germline, CDR1 is SGHAT and CDR2 FQNNGV. The CDR3 runs 15 residues. V dropped 2 bases and J dropped 0 bases, with 8 bases sitting between them. CDR3 sequence: CASSLNLASYNEQFF. Written as DNA, the CDR3 is TGTGCCAGCAGCTTAAACCTAGCCTCCTACAATGAGCAGTTCTTC.

The chain carries TRBV2 and TRBJ1-5; D is unclear. Germline lookup yields CDR1 SNHLY and CDR2 FYNNEI. This CDR3 contains 14 residues. V was clipped by 6 bases and J by 7 bases, with 16 bases between them. The DNA of the CDR3 is TGTGCCAGCAGAGAACTTGGTTTGCCCCAGCCCCAGCATTTT. It translates to CASRELGLPQPQHF.

The V call is TRBV28, the J call TRBJ1-2; no reliable D call. The germline gives CDR1 MDHEN, CDR2 SYDVKM. This CDR3 has 14 amino acids. Trimming removed 1 base at V and 4 bases at J, with 10 bases between. The CDR3 DNA is TGTGCCAGCAGTTTATTGCGCTGGGCCTATGGCTACACCTTC. Residues: CASSLLRWAYGYTF.

This sequence joins TRBV5-1 and TRBJ1-2, with 7 nucleotides matching TRBD1. The V gene's germline CDR1 is SGHRS and CDR2 YFSETQ. The ends lost 0 bases at V and 1 base at J; junction bases unmatched: 3. The CDR3 contains 15 residues. The chain's CDR3 is CASSLEGALNYGYTF. CDR3 sequence (DNA): TGCGCCAGCAGCTTGGAGGGGGCCCTTAACTATGGCTACACCTTC.